One sample yielded the 6 T cell receptor beta chains listed below, sequenced in a study of T cells in Graves' hyperthyroidism and ophthalmopathy. There were TCR beta CDR3 regions amplified from RNA transcripts. Initially, a first-round RT-PCR of the TCR CDR3 employed the HTBI primer set. Each CDR3 protein is one row after TCRdb ran MiXCR on the multiplex PCR reads. Of 600,000 to 650,000 distinct CDR3 sequences in the sample, around 20% were seen once. The sequenced material came from blood. These receptors came from a man aged 25 to 40 with Graves' ophthalmopathy.

The table lists this clonotype with a few counts. The J gene is TRBJ2-2, the V gene TRBV24-1; 11 nucleotides match TRBD2. Germline trimming cut 1 base from V and 5 bases from J; bases unmatched to any gene: 2. The length of the CDR3 is 16 residues. In germline, CDR1 is KGHDR, CDR2 SFDVKD. This CDR3 is CATSDFTSGGTGELFF. CDR3 bases: TGTGCCACCAGTGATTTTACTAGCGGGGGAACCGGGGAGCTGTTTTTT.

This clonotype was picked up a small number of times. V usage is TRBV9 and J usage is TRBJ1-1; 7 nucleotides line up with TRBD1. J lost 2 bases, V lost 3 bases, and 4 bases had no gene match. Germline CDR1 SGDLS, CDR2 YYNGEE. This CDR3 comprises 14 residues. CDR3 residues: CASSARTGNTEAFF. CDR3 DNA sequence: TGTGCCAGCAGCGCAAGGACAGGAAACACTGAAGCTTTCTTT.

This chain connects TRBV9 to TRBJ1-6; 7 bases match TRBD1. The germline V gene encodes CDR1 SGDLS and CDR2 YYNGEE. The CDR3 is 14 amino acids. With 4 bases clipped from V and 5 bases from J, the junction kept 3 bases outside the gene matches. The CDR3 region is CASSQDRNNSPLHF. CDR3 DNA sequence: TGTGCCAGCAGCCAGGACAGGAATAATTCACCCCTCCACTTT.

The chain carries TRBV14 and TRBJ2-1; D is unresolved. Germline V lookup: CDR1 SGHDN, CDR2 FVKESK. CDR3 size: 13 residues. Trimming pared 4 bases from V and 4 bases from J, leaving 8 bases between. The CDR3 DNA reads as TGTGCCAGCAGCCGACGAAGTTACAATGAGCAGTTCTTC. Translated: CASSRRSYNEQFF.

This clonotype has more than one count but fewer than ten. The gene calls are TRBV2 and TRBJ2-6; D unresolved. V was shortened by 4 bases and J by 1 base, with 5 bases between the two germline ends. Per the germline V gene, CDR1 is SNHLY and CDR2 is FYNNEI. The CDR3 consists of 14 residues. CDR3 nucleotides: TGTGCCAGCAGTGGGAAGTCTGGGGCCAACGTCCTGACTTTC. The encoded protein is CASSGKSGANVLTF.

This clonotype occurred many times. The chain links TRBV12-3 or TRBV12-4 to TRBJ2-7; 8 nucleotides align to TRBD2. V lost 6 bases, J lost 5 bases, and 3 bases stayed unmatched. CDR3 size: 12 residues. CDR3 DNA sequence: TGTGCCAGCAGCCCGGGACTAGACGAGCAGTACTTC. This translates into CASSPGLDEQYF.